A selection of T cell receptor beta chains follows, all from one sample in a study of a mutant IDH1 vaccine in newly diagnosed glioma. These TCRs are of unknown antigen specificity. Clones were read by immunoSEQ multiplex PCR, and TCRdb kept only the in-frame ones, dropping some. The sample lists approximately 82,000 clones, around 85% seen once, with 0.6% to 0.95% in the top ten. The sample was PBMCs, taken from a glioma patient whose treatment included an IDH1 peptide vaccine. These receptors were collected from a woman aged 50 to 60 with glioma. Each CDR3 is given with its conserved first and last residue. Fields, in order: J gene, V gene, D gene, CDR3 protein. D genes are given only for firm matches.

>TRBJ2-3|TRBV19|.
CASSPRASFSTDTQYF
>TRBJ2-4|TRBV27|.
CASRLRFGPPANIQYF
>TRBJ2-7|TRBV11-2|TRBD2
CATKEFGGAYEQYF
>TRBJ1-4|TRBV29-1|.
CSVHNRVLDEKLFF
>TRBJ1-1|TRBV10-3|TRBD1
CAISSGQGGLGTEAFF
>TRBJ2-3|TRBV7-9|TRBD1
CASSLGDRGYTQYF
>TRBJ2-1|TRBV28|.
CASTDDGLPLGNEQFF
>TRBJ2-1|TRBV2|TRBD2
CASSSASGRAGNEQFF
>TRBJ1-1|TRBV6-5|.
CASSYSGAEVAFF
>TRBJ2-3|TRBV30|.
CAWRKPSGTDTQYF
>TRBJ2-1|TRBV7-6|TRBD2
CASSRGRASYNEQFF
>TRBJ2-7|TRBV5-6|.
CASSFRGGGSDEQYF